A selection of T cell receptor beta chains follows, all from one sample in a study of shared clonotypes between healthy human individuals. TCRdb's table, derived via immunoSEQ multiplex PCR, lists solely in-frame clones and lacks some. The sample consists of more than 1 million clones, 70% to 80% of them appearing once. Material: memory CD4+ T cells from PBMCs. The receptors originated from a young man in good health. Some clones in this sample may be carry-over from other donors' samples. Each CDR3 is given with its conserved first and last residue. The D gene is left open where the match is weak. Only part of the rows carry a size: once, few, many, or a class if the clone is expanded.

D	length	V	size	J	DNA	CDR3
TRBD2	15	TRBV4-1	-	TRBJ2-3	TGCGCCAGCAGCCAAGGACTAGCCGTGGAGGATACGCAGTATTTT	CASSQGLAVEDTQYF
TRBD1	15	TRBV30	-	TRBJ1-4	TGTGCCTGGAGTGTAAAGGGACAGGGACATGAAAAACTGTTTTTT	CAWSVKGQGHEKLFF
-	11	TRBV20-1	-	TRBJ2-3	TGCAGTGCTCCCTTCCTTAGCTCGCAGTATTTT	CSAPFLSSQYF
-	12	TRBV7-9	-	TRBJ2-7	TGTGCCAGCAGCCGGAGCTCCTACGAGCAGTACTTC	CASSRSSYEQYF
-	16	TRBV30	-	TRBJ1-5	TGTGCCTGTACCCTCGATCTGGGATATAGCAATCAGCCCCAGCATTTT	CACTLDLGYSNQPQHF
TRBD1	12	TRBV6-6	once	TRBJ1-4	TGTGCCAGCAGTCCTACCGGACAGGGTGGGTTTTTT	CASSPTGQGGFF
-	17	TRBV28	-	TRBJ1-2	TGTGCCAGCAGTTCCCCGGGATTTAGAAGGGGAAACTATGGCTACACCTTC	CASSSPGFRRGNYGYTF
-	14	TRBV6-1	-	TRBJ2-3	TGTGCCAGAAGGGGGGCGGGAGTTACAGATACGCAGTATTTT	CARRGAGVTDTQYF
TRBD1	14	TRBV4-1	-	TRBJ1-1	TGCGCCAGCAGCCAAGTCAGGGGGCGGACTGAAGCTTTCTTT	CASSQVRGRTEAFF
-	11	TRBV2	once	TRBJ2-1	TGTGCCAGCAGGCAGGGGTATGAGCAGTTCTTC	CASRQGYEQFF
-	15	TRBV7-8	-	TRBJ1-2	TGTGCCAGCAGCTTAGCGGGGCAAACTAACTATGGCTACACCTTC	CASSLAGQTNYGYTF
-	14	TRBV11-2	-	TRBJ2-1	TGTGCCAGCAGCTTCGGCTCAGGTCAAAATGAGCAGTTCTTC	CASSFGSGQNEQFF
-	16	TRBV25-1	few	TRBJ1-1	TGTGCCAGCAGTGAATATGGCGGGACTAGAAGGACTGAAGCTTTCTTT	CASSEYGGTRRTEAFF
-	14	TRBV9	-	TRBJ1-2	TGTGCCAGCAGCGTAGAGGGGGTGCTAGAGGGCTACACCTTC	CASSVEGVLEGYTF